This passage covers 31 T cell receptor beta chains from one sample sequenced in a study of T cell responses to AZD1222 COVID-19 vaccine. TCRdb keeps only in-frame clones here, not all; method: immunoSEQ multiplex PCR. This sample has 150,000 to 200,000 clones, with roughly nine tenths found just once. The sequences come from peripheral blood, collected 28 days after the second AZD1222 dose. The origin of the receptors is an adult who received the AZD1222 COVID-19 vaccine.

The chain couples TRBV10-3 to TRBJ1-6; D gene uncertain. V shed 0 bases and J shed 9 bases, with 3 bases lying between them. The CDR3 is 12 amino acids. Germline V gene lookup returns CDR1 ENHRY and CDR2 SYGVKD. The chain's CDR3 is CAISESGSPLHF. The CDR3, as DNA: TGTGCCATCAGTGAGTCAGGTTCACCCCTCCACTTT.

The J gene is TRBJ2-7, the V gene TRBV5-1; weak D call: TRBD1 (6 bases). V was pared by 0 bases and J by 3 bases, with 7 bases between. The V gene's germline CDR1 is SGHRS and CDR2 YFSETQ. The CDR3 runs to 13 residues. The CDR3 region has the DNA TGCGCCAGCAGCTTGGTAGGGGGCTACGAGCAGTACTTC. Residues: CASSLVGGYEQYF. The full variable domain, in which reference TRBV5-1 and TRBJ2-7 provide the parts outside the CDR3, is KAGVTQTPRYLIKTRGQQVTLSCSPISGHRSVSWYQQTPGQGLQFLFEYFSETQRNKGNFPGRFSGRQFSNSRSEMNVSTLELGDSALYLCASSLVGGYEQYFGPGTRLTVT.

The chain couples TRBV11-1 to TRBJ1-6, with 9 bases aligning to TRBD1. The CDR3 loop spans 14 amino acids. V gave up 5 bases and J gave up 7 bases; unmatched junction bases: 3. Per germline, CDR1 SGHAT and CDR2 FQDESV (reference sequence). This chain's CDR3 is CASSMGQGNSPLHF. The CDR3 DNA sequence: TGTGCCAGCAGCATGGGACAGGGAAATTCACCCCTCCACTTT.

In DNA, the CDR3 is TGTGCCAGCAGTTTACGCGTGGGCCATAATTCACCCCTCCACTTT. Translated: CASSLRVGHNSPLHF. The chain has TRBV28 and TRBJ1-6; D not certain. This CDR3 region has 15 residues. Looked up from germline, CDR1 is MDHEN and CDR2 is SYDVKM. The V and J ends lost 2 bases and 5 bases respectively, with 10 bases between them.

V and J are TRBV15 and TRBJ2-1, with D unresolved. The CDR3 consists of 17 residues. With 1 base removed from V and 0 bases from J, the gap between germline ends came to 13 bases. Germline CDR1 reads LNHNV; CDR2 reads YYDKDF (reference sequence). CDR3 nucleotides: TGTGCCACCAGCAGAGGATCCCTCTATGCCTCCTACAATGAGCAGTTCTTC. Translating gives CATSRGSLYASYNEQFF. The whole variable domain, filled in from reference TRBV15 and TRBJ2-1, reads DAMVIQNPRYQVTQFGKPVTLSCSQTLNHNVMYWYQQKSSQAPKLLFHYYDKDFNNEADTPDNFQSRRPNTSFCFLDIRSPGLGDTAMYLCATSRGSLYASYNEQFFGPGTRLTVL.

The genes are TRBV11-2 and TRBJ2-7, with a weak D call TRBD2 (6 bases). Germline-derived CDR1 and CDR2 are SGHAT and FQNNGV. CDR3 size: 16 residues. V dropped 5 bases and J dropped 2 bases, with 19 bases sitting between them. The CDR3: CASSPIGAGRTYEQYF. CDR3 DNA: TGTGCCAGCAGCCCCATCGGGGCAGGGAGGACCTACGAGCAGTACTTC.

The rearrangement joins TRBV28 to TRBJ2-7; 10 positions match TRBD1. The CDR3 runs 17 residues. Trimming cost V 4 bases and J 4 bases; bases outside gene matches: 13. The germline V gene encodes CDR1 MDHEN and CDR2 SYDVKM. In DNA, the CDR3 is TGTGCCAGCAGTTCTTTTGGGGGACAGGGGAAAAGGTACGAGCAGTACTTC. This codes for CASSSFGGQGKRYEQYF.

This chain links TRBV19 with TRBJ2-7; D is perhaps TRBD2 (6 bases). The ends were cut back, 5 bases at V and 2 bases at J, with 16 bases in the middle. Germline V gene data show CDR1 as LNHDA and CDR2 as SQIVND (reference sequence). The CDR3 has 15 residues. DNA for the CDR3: TGTGCCAGTAGTCCTGGAGGGCTAGCAGCCTACGAGCAGTACTTC. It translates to CASSPGGLAAYEQYF.

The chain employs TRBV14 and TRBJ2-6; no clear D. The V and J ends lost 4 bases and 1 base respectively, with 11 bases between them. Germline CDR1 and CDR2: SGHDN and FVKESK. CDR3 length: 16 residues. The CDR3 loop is CASSLPSRSGANVLTF. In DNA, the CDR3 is TGTGCCAGCAGCCTACCGTCCCGTTCTGGGGCCAACGTCCTGACTTTC.

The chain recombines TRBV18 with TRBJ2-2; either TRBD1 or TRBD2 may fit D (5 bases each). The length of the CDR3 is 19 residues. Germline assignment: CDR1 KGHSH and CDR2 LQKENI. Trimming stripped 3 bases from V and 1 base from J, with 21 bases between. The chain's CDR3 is CASSPKLGAGNLNTGELFF. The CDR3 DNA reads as TGTGCCAGCTCACCTAAGCTGGGAGCAGGGAATTTGAACACCGGGGAGCTGTTTTTT.

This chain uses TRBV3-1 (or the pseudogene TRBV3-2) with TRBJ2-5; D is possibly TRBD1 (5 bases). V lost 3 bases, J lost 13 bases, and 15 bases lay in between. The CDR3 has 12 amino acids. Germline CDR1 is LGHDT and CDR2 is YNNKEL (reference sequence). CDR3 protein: CASSQGPPQLYF. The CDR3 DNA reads TGTGCCAGCAGCCAGGGGCCGCCCCAACTGTACTTC.

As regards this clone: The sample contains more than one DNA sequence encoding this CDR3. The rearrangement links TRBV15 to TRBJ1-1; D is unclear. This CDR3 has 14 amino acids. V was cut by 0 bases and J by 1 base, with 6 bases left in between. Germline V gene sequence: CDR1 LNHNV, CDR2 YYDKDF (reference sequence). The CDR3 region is CATSRDFGNTEAFF. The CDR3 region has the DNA TGTGCCACCAGCAGAGATTTCGGGAACACTGAAGCTTTCTTT. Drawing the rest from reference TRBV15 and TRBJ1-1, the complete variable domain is DAMVIQNPRYQVTQFGKPVTLSCSQTLNHNVMYWYQQKSSQAPKLLFHYYDKDFNNEADTPDNFQSRRPNTSFCFLDIRSPGLGDTAMYLCATSRDFGNTEAFFGQGTRLTVV.

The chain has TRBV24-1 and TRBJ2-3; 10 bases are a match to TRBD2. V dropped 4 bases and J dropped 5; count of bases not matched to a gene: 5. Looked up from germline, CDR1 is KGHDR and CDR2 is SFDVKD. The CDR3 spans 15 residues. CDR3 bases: TGTGCCACCAGTGACTGGACTAGCGGTGGAGATACGCAGTATTTT. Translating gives CATSDWTSGGDTQYF.

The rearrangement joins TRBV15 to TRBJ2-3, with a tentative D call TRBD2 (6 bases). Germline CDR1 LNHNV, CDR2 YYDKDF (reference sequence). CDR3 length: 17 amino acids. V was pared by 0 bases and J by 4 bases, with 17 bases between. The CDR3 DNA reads TGTGCCACCAGCAGAGATCAGGACGGGAGTGTAGCAGATACGCAGTATTTT. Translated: CATSRDQDGSVADTQYF.

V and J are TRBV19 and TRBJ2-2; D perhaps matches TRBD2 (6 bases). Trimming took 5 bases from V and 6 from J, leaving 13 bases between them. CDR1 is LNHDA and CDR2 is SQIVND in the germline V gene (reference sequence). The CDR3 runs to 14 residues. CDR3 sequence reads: CASSVGGRAGELFF. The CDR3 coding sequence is TGTGCCAGTAGTGTGGGGGGTAGGGCCGGGGAGCTGTTTTTT.

CDR3 region: CASSEAMGGNQPQHF. The CDR3 nucleotides read TGTGCCAGCAGTGAAGCCATGGGAGGCAATCAGCCCCAGCATTTT. The rearrangement uses TRBV6-1 and TRBJ1-5; D is uncertain. Germline values: CDR1 MNHNS, CDR2 SASEGT. The ends were cut back, 0 bases at V and 2 bases at J, with 8 bases in the middle. CDR3 length: 15 amino acids.

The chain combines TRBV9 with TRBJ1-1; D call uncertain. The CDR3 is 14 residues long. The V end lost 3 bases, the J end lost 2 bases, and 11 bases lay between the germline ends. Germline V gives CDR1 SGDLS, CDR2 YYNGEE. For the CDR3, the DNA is TGTGCCAGCAGCGAATCAAACAGAAACACTGAAGCTTTCTTT. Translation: CASSESNRNTEAFF.

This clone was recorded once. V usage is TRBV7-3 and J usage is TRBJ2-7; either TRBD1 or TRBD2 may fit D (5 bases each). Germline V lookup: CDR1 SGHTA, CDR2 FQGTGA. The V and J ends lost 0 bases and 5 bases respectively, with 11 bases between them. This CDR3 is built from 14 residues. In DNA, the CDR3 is TGTGCCAGCAGCTTAACGGGGGATGGAAACGAGCAGTACTTC. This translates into CASSLTGDGNEQYF. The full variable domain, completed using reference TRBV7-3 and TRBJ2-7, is GAGVSQTPSNKVTEKGKYVELRCDPISGHTALYWYRQSLGQGPEFLIYFQGTGAADDSGLPNDRFFAVRPEGSVSTLKIQRTERGDSAVYLCASSLTGDGNEQYFGPGTRLTVT.

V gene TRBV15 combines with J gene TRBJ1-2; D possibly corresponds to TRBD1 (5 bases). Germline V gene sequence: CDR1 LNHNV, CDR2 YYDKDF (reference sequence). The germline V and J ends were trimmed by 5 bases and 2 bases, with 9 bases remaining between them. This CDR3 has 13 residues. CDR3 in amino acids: CATSRRENYGYTF. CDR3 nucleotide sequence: TGTGCCACCAGCCGCAGGGAGAACTATGGCTACACCTTC.

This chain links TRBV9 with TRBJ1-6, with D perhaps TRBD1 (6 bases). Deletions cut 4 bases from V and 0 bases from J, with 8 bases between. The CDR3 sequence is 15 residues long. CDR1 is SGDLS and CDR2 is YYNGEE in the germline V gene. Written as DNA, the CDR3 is TGTGCCAGCAGCTCACAGGGCTCCTATAATTCACCCCTCCACTTT. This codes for CASSSQGSYNSPLHF.

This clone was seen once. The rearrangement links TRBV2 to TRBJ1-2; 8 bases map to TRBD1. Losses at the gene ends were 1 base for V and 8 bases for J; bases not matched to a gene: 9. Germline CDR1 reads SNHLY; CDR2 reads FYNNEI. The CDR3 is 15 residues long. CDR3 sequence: CASSEEFQGAQGYTF. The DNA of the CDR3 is TGTGCCAGCAGTGAAGAATTTCAGGGGGCGCAGGGCTACACCTTC.

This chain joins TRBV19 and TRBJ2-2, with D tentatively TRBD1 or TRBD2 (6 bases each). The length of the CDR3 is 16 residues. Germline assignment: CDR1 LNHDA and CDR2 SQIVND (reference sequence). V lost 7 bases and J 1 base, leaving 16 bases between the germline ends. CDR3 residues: CASNGGRPKNTGELFF. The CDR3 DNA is TGTGCCAGTAACGGGGGCCGACCAAAGAACACCGGGGAGCTGTTTTTT.

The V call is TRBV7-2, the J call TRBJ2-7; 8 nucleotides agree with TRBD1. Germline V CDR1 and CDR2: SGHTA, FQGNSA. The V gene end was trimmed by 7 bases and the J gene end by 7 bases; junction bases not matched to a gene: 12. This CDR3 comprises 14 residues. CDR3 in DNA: TGTGCCAGCACCGAAACCAGGGGGCGCGGTGAGCAGTACTTC. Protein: CASTETRGRGEQYF.

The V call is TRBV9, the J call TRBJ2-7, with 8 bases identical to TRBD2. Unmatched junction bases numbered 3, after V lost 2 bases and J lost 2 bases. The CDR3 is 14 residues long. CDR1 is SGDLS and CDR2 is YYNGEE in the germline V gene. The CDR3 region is CASSVSGVTYEQYF. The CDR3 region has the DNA TGTGCCAGCAGCGTTAGCGGGGTCACCTACGAGCAGTACTTC. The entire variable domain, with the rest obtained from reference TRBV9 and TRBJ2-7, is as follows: DSGVTQTPKHLITATGQRVTLRCSPRSGDLSVYWYQQSLDQGLQFLIQYYNGEERAKGNILERFSAQQFPDLHSELNLSSLELGDSALYFCASSVSGVTYEQYFGPGTRLTVT.

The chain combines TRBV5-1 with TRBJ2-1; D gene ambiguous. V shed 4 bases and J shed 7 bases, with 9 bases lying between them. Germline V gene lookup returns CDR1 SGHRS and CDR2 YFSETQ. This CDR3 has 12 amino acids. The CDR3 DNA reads TGCGCCAGCAGCCGAGTAGGTAATGAGCAGTTCTTC. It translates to CASSRVGNEQFF.

This CDR3 is CASSMAGGSYNEQFF. In DNA, the CDR3 is TGTGCCAGTAGTATGGCGGGGGGCTCCTACAATGAGCAGTTCTTC. This chain uses TRBV19 with TRBJ2-1; 8 bases line up with TRBD2. This CDR3 region has 15 residues. With V trimmed by 3 bases and J by 0 bases, 1 base remained unmatched. Germline V gene data show CDR1 as LNHDA and CDR2 as SQIVND (reference sequence).

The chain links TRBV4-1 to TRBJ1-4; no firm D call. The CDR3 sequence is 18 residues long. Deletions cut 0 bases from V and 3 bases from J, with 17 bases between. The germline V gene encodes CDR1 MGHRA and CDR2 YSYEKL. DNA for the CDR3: TGCGCCAGCAGCCAAGATCTGGCACGCGGGAGGCCTAATGAAAAACTGTTTTTT. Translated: CASSQDLARGRPNEKLFF.

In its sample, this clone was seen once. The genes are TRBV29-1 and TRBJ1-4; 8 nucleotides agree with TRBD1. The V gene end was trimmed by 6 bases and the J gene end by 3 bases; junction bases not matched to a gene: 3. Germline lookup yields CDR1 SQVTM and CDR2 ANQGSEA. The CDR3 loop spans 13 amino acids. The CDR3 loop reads CSVQGAPNEKLFF. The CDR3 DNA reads TGCAGCGTCCAGGGGGCACCTAATGAAAAACTGTTTTTT.

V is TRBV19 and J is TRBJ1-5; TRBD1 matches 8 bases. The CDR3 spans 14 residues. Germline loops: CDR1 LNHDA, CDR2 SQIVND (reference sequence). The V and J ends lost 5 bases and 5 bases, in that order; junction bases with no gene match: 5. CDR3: CASSHPGQDQPQHF. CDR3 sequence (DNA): TGTGCCAGTAGTCACCCGGGACAGGATCAGCCCCAGCATTTT.

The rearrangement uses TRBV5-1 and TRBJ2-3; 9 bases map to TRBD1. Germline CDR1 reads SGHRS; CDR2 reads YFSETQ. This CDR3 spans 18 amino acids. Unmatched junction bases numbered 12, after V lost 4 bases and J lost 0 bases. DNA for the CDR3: TGCGCCAGCAGCCGGGGGACAGGGCTCGACCCTAGCACAGATACGCAGTATTTT. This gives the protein CASSRGTGLDPSTDTQYF.

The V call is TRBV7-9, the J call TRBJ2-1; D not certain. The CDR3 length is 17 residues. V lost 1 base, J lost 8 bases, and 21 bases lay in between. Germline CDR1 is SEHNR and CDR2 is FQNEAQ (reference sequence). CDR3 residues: CASSLGINWSSEYEQFF. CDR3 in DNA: TGTGCCAGCAGCTTAGGTATAAACTGGTCCTCGGAGTATGAGCAGTTCTTC.